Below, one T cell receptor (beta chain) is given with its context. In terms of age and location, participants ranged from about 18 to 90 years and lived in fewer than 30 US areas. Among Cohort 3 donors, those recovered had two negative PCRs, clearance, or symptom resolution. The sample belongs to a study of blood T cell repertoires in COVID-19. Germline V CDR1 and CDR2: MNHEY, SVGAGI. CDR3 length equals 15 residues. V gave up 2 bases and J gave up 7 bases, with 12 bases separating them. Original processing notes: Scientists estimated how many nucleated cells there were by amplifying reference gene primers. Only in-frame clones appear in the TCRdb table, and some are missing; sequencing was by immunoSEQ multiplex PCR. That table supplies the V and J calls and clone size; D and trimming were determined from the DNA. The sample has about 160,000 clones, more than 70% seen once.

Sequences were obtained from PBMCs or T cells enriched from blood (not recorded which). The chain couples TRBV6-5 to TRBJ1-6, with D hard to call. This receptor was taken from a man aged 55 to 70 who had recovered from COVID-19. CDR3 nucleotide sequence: TGTGCCAGCAGTTACCTTCGGGTTGAAAATTCACCCCTCCACTTT. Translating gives CASSYLRVENSPLHF.